This T cell receptor beta chain emerged from a study of blood T cells in healthy people across ages. CDR1 is SEHNR, CDR2 FQNEAQ, per germline (reference sequence). The CDR3 runs to 16 residues. The V and J ends lost 5 bases and 5 bases respectively, with 20 bases between them. Together with a sample-barcoded 5' primer, a J-beta primer mix was included in a second PCR lasting roughly 6 to 12 cycles. Each CDR3 protein gets one entry after TCRdb re-called the 5' RACE reads with MiXCR. This sample has roughly 560,000 distinct CDR3 sequences; nearly 25% occur once, and the top ten carry under 9%. This same sample was also taken into another study, of T cells of mothers and their children.

The origin of this receptor is a boy between 10 and 17 years old in good health. The rearrangement links TRBV7-9 to TRBJ2-3; D unclear. The sequenced material came from blood. Written as DNA, the CDR3 is TGTGCCAGCAGCCGGCTTAATAGTACCGGTATAGATACGCAGTATTTT. Its translation is CASSRLNSTGIDTQYF.